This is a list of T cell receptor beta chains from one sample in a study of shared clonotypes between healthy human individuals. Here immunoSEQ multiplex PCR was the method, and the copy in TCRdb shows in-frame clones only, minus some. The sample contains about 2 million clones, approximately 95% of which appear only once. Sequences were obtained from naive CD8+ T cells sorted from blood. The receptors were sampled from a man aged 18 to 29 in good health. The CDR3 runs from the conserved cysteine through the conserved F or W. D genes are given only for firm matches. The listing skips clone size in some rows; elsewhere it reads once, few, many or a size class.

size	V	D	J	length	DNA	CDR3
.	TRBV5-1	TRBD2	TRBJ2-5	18	TGCGCCAGCAGCTTGATGGCGGCTAGCGGGGGGTACCAAGAGACCCAGTACTTC	CASSLMAASGGYQETQYF
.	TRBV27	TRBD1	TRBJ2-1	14	TGTGCCAGCAACGACAGGGGGCTCACCAATGAGCAGTTCTTC	CASNDRGLTNEQFF
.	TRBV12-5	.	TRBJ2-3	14	TGTGCTAGTGGTCCGGGAACTAGCACAGATACGCAGTATTTT	CASGPGTSTDTQYF
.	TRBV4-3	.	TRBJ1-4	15	TGCGCCAGCAGCCAAGATGAAGGGGCCGGTGAAAAACTGTTTTTT	CASSQDEGAGEKLFF
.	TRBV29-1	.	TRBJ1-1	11	TGCAGCGGTGGACGGAACACTGAAGCTTTCTTT	CSGGRNTEAFF
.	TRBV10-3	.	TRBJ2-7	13	TGTGCCATCAACGATTCGCCCTCCTACGAGCAGTACTTC	CAINDSPSYEQYF
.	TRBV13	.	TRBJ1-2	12	TGTGCCAGCAGCTCTTACAAGGACCTCCCCTCCTTC	CASSSYKDLPSF
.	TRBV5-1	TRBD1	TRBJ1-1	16	TGCGCCAGCAGCTTGGAATCCCCGGGACAGGGTTCTGAAGCTTTCTTT	CASSLESPGQGSEAFF
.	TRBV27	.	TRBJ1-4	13	TGTGCCAGCGGAAACAGGGCCGCTGAAAAACTGTTTTTT	CASGNRAAEKLFF
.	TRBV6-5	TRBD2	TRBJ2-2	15	TGTGCCAGCAGTGTCCAACTAGCGGGCACCGGGGAGCTGTTTTTT	CASSVQLAGTGELFF
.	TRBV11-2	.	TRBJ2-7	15	TGTGCCAGCAGCTTAGATCCCGACGGAGCCTACGAGCAGTACTTC	CASSLDPDGAYEQYF
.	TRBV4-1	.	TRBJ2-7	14	TGCGCCAGCAGCCAAGGGGCCGGGACTGACGAGCAGTACTTC	CASSQGAGTDEQYF
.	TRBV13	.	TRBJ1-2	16	TGTGCCAGCAGCTTCACAGGGTCGGGGGCGAGGTATGGCTACACCTTC	CASSFTGSGARYGYTF
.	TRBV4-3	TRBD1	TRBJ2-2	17	TGCGCCAGCAGCCAAGCGCCCGGGACAGGGGGCCTCGGGGAGCTGTTTTTT	CASSQAPGTGGLGELFF
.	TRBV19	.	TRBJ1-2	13	TGTGCCAGTAGGGCCCTCGGAGTGGATGGCTACACCTTC	CASRALGVDGYTF
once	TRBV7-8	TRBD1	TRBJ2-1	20	TGTGCCAGCAGCCCGGCCCCGGGACAGGGGGCGAGGAGCTTTGGGAATGAGCAGTTCTTC	CASSPAPGQGARSFGNEQFF
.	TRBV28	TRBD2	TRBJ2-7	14	TGTGCCAGCAGTTTGTTCAGGGCGGGGGTCGAGCAGTACTTC	CASSLFRAGVEQYF
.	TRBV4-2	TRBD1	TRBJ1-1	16	TGTGCCAGCAGCCAGGAACCGGGACAGGGGAACACTGAAGCTTTCTTT	CASSQEPGQGNTEAFF
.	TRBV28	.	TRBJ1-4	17	TGTGCCAGCAGTGTAAGGGCCAGCTTAGGAACTAATGAAAAACTGTTTTTT	CASSVRASLGTNEKLFF
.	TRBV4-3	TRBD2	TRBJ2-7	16	TGCGCCAGCAGCTATCGCTGGACTAGCGGTACCTACGAGCAGTACTTC	CASSYRWTSGTYEQYF
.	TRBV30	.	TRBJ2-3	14	TGTGCCTGGAGTGTAGGGGCGGGGGCTGATACGCAGTATTTT	CAWSVGAGADTQYF
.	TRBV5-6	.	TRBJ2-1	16	TGTGCCAGCAGCTTGGGGGGGTCTGGCGCCTACAATGAGCAGTTCTTC	CASSLGGSGAYNEQFF
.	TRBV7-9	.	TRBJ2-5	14	TGTGCCAGCAGCCCGGAGGAGGGGCAGGAGACCCAGTACTTC	CASSPEEGQETQYF